The clone carrying this T cell receptor beta chain was observed a few times. Its antigen is still unknown. The sample comes from a study of beta chain features in type 1 diabetes. The study's findings and limits: All four CD4+ subsets of Type 1 diabetes patients contained TCRB CDR3s that were moderately but significantly shorter.

The study reverse transcribed the entire isolated RNA, so it sequenced expressed TCRB transcripts. Average reads for naive, central memory and regulatory T cell samples were about 3.57 million. The repertoire was sequenced with immunoSEQ multiplex PCR; TCRdb's copy has only in-frame clones and lacks some. Among 400,000 or so clones listed, about 12% were seen once. V lost 3 bases and J lost 6, with 7 bases in between. Germline V CDR1 and CDR2: DFQATT, SNEGSKA (reference sequence). There are 11 residues in the CDR3. This chain connects TRBV20-1 to TRBJ2-3; D remains unclear. The sequence came from a woman aged 18-29 years with type 1 diabetes. Sequencing was carried out using naive CD4+ T cells from blood. CDR3 residues: CSASTTDTQYF. CDR3 bases: TGCAGTGCTAGCACTACGGATACGCAGTATTTT.